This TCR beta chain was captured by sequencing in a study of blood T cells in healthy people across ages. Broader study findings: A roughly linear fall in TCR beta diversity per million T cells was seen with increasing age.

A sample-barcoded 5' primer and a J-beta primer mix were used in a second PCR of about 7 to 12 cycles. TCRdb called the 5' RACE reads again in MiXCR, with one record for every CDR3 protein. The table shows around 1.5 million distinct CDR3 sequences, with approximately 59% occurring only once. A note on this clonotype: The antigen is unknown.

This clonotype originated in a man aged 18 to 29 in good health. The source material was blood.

The CDR3 sequence: CASSVGGPGRSNIQYF. The CDR3 nucleotides are TGTGCCAGCAGCGTAGGGGGCCCAGGGAGGTCGAACATTCAGTACTTC. V and J are TRBV9 and TRBJ2-7; D is perhaps TRBD2 (6 bases). The DNA end is more similar to TRBJ2-4, so the J call may be wrong. CDR3 length: 16 amino acids. CDR1 is SGDLS, CDR2 YYNGEE, per germline.